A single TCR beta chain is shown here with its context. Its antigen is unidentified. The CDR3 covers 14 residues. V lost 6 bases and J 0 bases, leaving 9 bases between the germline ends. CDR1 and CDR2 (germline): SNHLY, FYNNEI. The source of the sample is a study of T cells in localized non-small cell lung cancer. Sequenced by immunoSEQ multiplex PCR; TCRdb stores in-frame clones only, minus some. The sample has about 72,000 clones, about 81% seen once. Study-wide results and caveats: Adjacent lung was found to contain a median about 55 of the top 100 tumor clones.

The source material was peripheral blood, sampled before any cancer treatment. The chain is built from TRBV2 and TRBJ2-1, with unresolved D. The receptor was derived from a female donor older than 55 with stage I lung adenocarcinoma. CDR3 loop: CASRADYSYNEQFF. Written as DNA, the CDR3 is TGTGCCAGCAGGGCAGATTACTCCTACAATGAGCAGTTCTTC.